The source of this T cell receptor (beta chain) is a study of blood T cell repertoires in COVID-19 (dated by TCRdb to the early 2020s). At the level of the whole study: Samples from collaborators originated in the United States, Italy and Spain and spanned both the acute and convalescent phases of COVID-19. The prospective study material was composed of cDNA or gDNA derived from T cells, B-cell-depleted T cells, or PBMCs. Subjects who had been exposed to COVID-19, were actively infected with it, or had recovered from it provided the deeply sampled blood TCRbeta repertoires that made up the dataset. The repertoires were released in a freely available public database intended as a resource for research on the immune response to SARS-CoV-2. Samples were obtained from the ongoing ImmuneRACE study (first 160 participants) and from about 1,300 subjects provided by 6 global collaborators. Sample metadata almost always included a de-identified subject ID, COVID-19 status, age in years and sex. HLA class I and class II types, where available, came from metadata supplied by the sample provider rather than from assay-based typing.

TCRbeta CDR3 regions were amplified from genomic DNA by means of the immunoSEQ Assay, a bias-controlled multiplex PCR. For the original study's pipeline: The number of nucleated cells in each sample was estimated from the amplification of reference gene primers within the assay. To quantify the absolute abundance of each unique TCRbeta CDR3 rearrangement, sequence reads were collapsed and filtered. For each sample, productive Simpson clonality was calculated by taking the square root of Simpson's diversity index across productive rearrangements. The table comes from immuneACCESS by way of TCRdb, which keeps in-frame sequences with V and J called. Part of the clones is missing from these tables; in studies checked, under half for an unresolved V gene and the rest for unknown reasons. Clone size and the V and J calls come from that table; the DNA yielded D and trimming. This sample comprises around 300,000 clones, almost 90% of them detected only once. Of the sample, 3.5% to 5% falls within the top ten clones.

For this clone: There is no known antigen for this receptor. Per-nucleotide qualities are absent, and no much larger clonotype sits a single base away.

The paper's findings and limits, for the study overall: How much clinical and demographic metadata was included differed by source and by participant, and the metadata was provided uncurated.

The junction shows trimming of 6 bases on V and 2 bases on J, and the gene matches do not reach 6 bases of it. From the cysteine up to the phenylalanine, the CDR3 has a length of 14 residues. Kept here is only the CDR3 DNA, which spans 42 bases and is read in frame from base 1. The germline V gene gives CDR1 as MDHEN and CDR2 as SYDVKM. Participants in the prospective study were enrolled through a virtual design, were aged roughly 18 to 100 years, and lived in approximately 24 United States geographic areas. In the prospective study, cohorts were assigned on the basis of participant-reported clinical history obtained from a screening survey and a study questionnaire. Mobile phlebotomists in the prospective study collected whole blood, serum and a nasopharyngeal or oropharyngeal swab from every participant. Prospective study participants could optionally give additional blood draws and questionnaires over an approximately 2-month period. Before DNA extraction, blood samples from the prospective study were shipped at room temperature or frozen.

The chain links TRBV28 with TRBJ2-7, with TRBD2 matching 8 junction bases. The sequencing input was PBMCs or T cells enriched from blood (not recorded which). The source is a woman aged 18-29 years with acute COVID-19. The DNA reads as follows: TGTGCCAGCAGCTACGCGGGGGGAGCCTACGAGCAGTACTTC. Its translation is CASSYAGGAYEQYF. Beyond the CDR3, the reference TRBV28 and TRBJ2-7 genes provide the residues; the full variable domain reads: DVKVTQSSRYLVKRTGEKVFLECVQDMDHENMFWYRQDPGLGLRLIYFSYDVKMKEKGDIPEGYSVSREKKERFSLILESASTNQTSMYLCASSYAGGAYEQYFGPGTRLTVT.